The 13 T cell receptor beta chains given below trace back to one sample, sequenced in a study of Tregs in tolerant kidney transplant recipients. Sequencing was performed with immunoSEQ multiplex PCR; in TCRdb, only in-frame clones are kept and a portion is missing. The sample holds about 81,000 clones, roughly 91% seen once. Recipients received nonmyeloablative bone marrow transplants from related graft donors, with transient mixed chimerism. This specimen consisted of CD4+ T cells from blood (PBMCs), obtained 24 months after the transplant. These receptors originate from a human patient who received a combined kidney and bone marrow transplant. Part of the T cell pool may stem from the graft donor.

The gene calls are TRBV10-3 and TRBJ2-1; 11 nucleotides line up with TRBD1. The V gene's germline CDR1 is ENHRY and CDR2 SYGVKD. This CDR3 spans 14 amino acids. J gave up 6 bases and V 7 bases, and 5 bases lay outside the gene matches. The CDR3 bases are TGTGCCATCAAAGTTGGGACAGGGGGCAATGAGCAGTTCTTC. Its protein is CAIKVGTGGNEQFF.

The gene calls are TRBV11-2 and TRBJ2-5; a weak D match, TRBD2 (6 bases). CDR1 is SGHAT, CDR2 FQNNGV, per germline. Trimming stripped 5 bases from V and 9 bases from J, with 19 bases between. The CDR3 has 14 amino acids. The CDR3 DNA reads as TGTGCCAGCAGCCGACTAGGCTCTTATGAGGCCCAGTACTTC. Its translation: CASSRLGSYEAQYF.

In this sample, this clone turned up once. V is TRBV6-5 and J is TRBJ2-1, with D perhaps matching TRBD1 (6 bases). This CDR3 comprises 15 residues. Trimming took 8 bases from V and 0 from J, leaving 14 bases between them. From germline, CDR1 is MNHEY and CDR2 SVGAGI. For the CDR3, the DNA is TGTGCCAGCTGCCAGGACAGCAGCTCCTACAATGAGCAGTTCTTC. This encodes CASCQDSSSYNEQFF.

The J gene is TRBJ2-5, the V gene TRBV5-1, with 7 nucleotides matching TRBD1. CDR3 length equals 13 residues. V gave up 2 bases and J gave up 3 bases; unmatched junction bases: 1. The germline V gene has CDR1 SGHRS and CDR2 YFSETQ. The CDR3 here is CASSFGTEETQYF. The CDR3 DNA follows: TGCGCCAGCAGCTTCGGGACAGAAGAGACCCAGTACTTC.

V gene TRBV15 combines with J gene TRBJ2-7; D remains unclear. This CDR3 spans 15 amino acids. Germline V gene sequence: CDR1 LNHNV, CDR2 YYDKDF (reference sequence). V was shortened by 0 bases and J by 3 bases, with 12 bases between the two germline ends. The CDR3: CATSREAGSGYEQYF. In DNA form, the CDR3 reads TGTGCCACCAGCAGAGAGGCAGGCTCTGGCTACGAGCAGTACTTC. The full variable domain, completed using reference TRBV15 and TRBJ2-7, is DAMVIQNPRYQVTQFGKPVTLSCSQTLNHNVMYWYQQKSSQAPKLLFHYYDKDFNNEADTPDNFQSRRPNTSFCFLDIRSPGLGDTAMYLCATSREAGSGYEQYFGPGTRLTVT.

The chain recombines TRBV27 with TRBJ1-2, with a tentative D call TRBD1 (6 bases). This CDR3 region has 15 residues. The V end was cut by 4 bases, the J end by 6 bases, with 18 bases between. CDR1 is MNHEY, CDR2 SMNVEV, per germline (reference sequence). CDR3 in DNA: TGTGCCAGCAGTTCCGATCGACAGGCTTTTGATGGCTACACCTTC. Translating gives CASSSDRQAFDGYTF.

The chain combines TRBV7-2 with TRBJ2-7, with TRBD2 matching over 12 bases. The germline CDR1 and CDR2 sequences are SGHTA and FQGNSA. This CDR3 has 15 residues. The V segment lost 5 bases and the J segment 3 bases; nucleotides outside the gene matches: 5. This CDR3 is CASSPSGGAFYEQYF. The DNA of the CDR3 is TGTGCCAGCAGCCCTAGCGGGGGGGCGTTCTACGAGCAGTACTTC.

The gene calls are TRBV30 and TRBJ2-3, with D possibly matching TRBD1 (5 bases). Trimming pared 3 bases from V and 6 bases from J, leaving 25 bases between. The CDR3 totals 17 residues. From germline, CDR1 is GTSNPN and CDR2 SVGIG (reference sequence). CDR3: CAWSSFDSNGAFDTQYF. The CDR3 DNA is TGTGCCTGGAGCAGCTTCGACAGTAACGGAGCCTTCGATACGCAGTATTTT.

This sequence joins TRBV28 and TRBJ2-7; tentatively, D is TRBD1 (5 bases). Germline V gene lookup returns CDR1 MDHEN and CDR2 SYDVKM. V was pared by 3 bases and J by 3 bases, with 15 bases between. This CDR3 has 15 amino acids. The CDR3 region is CASSFDSYRNYEQYF. The CDR3 nucleotides read TGTGCCAGCAGTTTCGACAGCTACAGAAACTACGAGCAGTACTTC. Drawing the rest from reference TRBV28 and TRBJ2-7, the complete variable domain is DVKVTQSSRYLVKRTGEKVFLECVQDMDHENMFWYRQDPGLGLRLIYFSYDVKMKEKGDIPEGYSVSREKKERFSLILESASTNQTSMYLCASSFDSYRNYEQYFGPGTRLTVT.

The CDR3 DNA sequence: TGTGCCAGCAGCGGAAGCGGGAGTTTGGAGACCCAGTACTTC. As protein: CASSGSGSLETQYF. The chain links TRBV4-2 to TRBJ2-7; 8 nucleotides agree with TRBD2. The better agreement between TRBJ2-5 and the DNA end casts doubt on the J call. The length of the CDR3 is 14 residues. Germline assignment: CDR1 LGHNA and CDR2 YNFKEQ.

This clone showed up just once. The sample contains more than one DNA sequence encoding this CDR3. The chain employs TRBV28 and TRBJ1-6; 8 positions agree with TRBD1. V lost 2 bases to trimming and J lost 9 bases; unmatched junction nucleotides: 6. Per germline, CDR1 MDHEN and CDR2 SYDVKM. The CDR3 contains 15 residues. The CDR3 sequence: CASSLEQGAGSPLHF. The CDR3 coding sequence is TGTGCCAGCAGTTTAGAGCAGGGGGCGGGTTCACCCCTCCACTTT.

The chain employs TRBV6-5 and TRBJ2-5, with 10 bases identical to TRBD2. This CDR3 is built from 15 residues. In germline, CDR1 is MNHEY, CDR2 SVGAGI. V shed 6 bases and J 2 bases; nucleotides not matched to a gene: 6. The CDR3: CASRPLAGGQETQYF. The CDR3 DNA sequence: TGTGCCAGCAGGCCTTTAGCGGGGGGTCAAGAGACCCAGTACTTC.

The count of this clone is one. The J gene is TRBJ2-7, the V gene TRBV2; weak D call: TRBD1 (5 bases). This CDR3 spans 11 amino acids. Per the germline V gene, CDR1 is SNHLY and CDR2 is FYNNEI. V lost 9 bases to trimming and J lost 3 bases, with 9 bases between them. DNA of the CDR3: TGTGCCAGTACAGGTAGCTACGAGCAGTACTTC. Its translation: CASTGSYEQYF.